The 9 T cell receptor beta chains listed next were all sequenced from one sample in a study of T cells in Graves' hyperthyroidism and ophthalmopathy. Template material for amplifying TCR beta CDR3 regions consisted of RNA transcripts. During a first-round RT-PCR of the TCR CDR3, the HTBI primer set was used. One entry per CDR3 protein, called by TCRdb with MiXCR from the multiplex PCR reads. The sample contains fewer than 400,000 distinct CDR3 sequences, more than 20% of which appear only once. The sequencing sample was made of blood. All receptors come from a man between 50 and 59 years old with Graves' hyperthyroidism.

This clonotype appeared a few times. The V and J genes are TRBV14 and TRBJ2-1; 7 bases line up with TRBD1. The CDR3 contains 14 residues. Germline V gene sequence: CDR1 SGHDN, CDR2 FVKESK. Trimming cost V 0 bases and J 9 bases; bases outside gene matches: 5. The CDR3 here is CASSQEVQGFEQFF. The CDR3 DNA is TGTGCCAGCAGCCAAGAAGTACAGGGGTTTGAGCAGTTCTTC.

The chain links TRBV3-1 to TRBJ1-5; 8 bases map to TRBD1. V lost 5 bases and J lost 1; bases outside the gene matches: 4. The CDR3 has 15 amino acids. Per germline, CDR1 LGHDT and CDR2 YNNKEL (reference sequence). The CDR3: CASSARGQSNQPQHF. The CDR3, as DNA: TGTGCCAGCAGCGCCAGGGGGCAAAGCAATCAGCCCCAGCATTTT.

This chain connects TRBV12-3 or TRBV12-4 to TRBJ1-5; D remains ambiguous. The length of the CDR3 is 17 residues. V was clipped by 6 bases and J by 3 bases, with 21 bases between them. CDR3 nucleotide sequence: TGTGCCAGCAGCTTCGGTTTCTTTGTTAGGGACAATCAGCCCCAGCATTTT. It codes for CASSFGFFVRDNQPQHF.

In this sample, this clonotype turned up many times. This chain links TRBV30 with TRBJ2-1; maybe TRBD2 (5 bases). Germline V CDR1 and CDR2: GTSNPN, SVGIG (reference sequence). This CDR3 has 14 amino acids. The CDR3 DNA follows: TGTGCTGCCATTGATAGCGAAGGCCCTAATGAGCAGTTCTTC. Its protein is CAAIDSEGPNEQFF.

Only a few counts were recorded for this clonotype. The gene calls are TRBV20-1 and TRBJ1-1; 7 bases line up with TRBD1. Losses at the gene ends were 5 bases for V and 8 bases for J; bases not matched to a gene: 5. The CDR3 spans 11 residues. CDR1 and CDR2 from the germline V gene are DFQATT and SNEGSKA (reference sequence). The CDR3 reads CSAQRGGEAFF. As DNA, the CDR3 is TGCAGTGCTCAAAGAGGGGGCGAAGCTTTCTTT.

The chain carries TRBV3-1 and TRBJ2-4, with D perhaps assigned TRBD1 or TRBD2 (6 bases each). V shed 0 bases and J shed 7 bases, with 16 bases lying between them. The germline CDR1 and CDR2 sequences are LGHDT and YNNKEL (reference sequence). The CDR3 is made up of 16 amino acids. The CDR3: CASSQEGGQFWNIQYF. CDR3 DNA: TGTGCCAGCAGCCAAGAAGGGGGGCAATTTTGGAACATTCAGTACTTC.

This clonotype has only a few counts. The chain combines TRBV25-1 with TRBJ1-1, with a weak D call TRBD1 (6 bases). The V and J ends lost 3 bases and 8 bases respectively, with 16 bases between them. In germline, CDR1 is MGHDK, CDR2 SYGVNS. The CDR3 contains 14 residues. CDR3 coding DNA: TGTGCCAGCAGTGATCCTGGGACACGTACCGAAGCTTTCTTT. The encoded protein is CASSDPGTRTEAFF.

There are many counts of this clonotype. The chain is built from TRBV7-3 and TRBJ2-1; perhaps D is TRBD1 or TRBD2 (6 bases each). The CDR3 sequence is 14 residues long. The V end was cut by 5 bases, the J end by 4 bases, with 12 bases between. Per germline, CDR1 SGHTA and CDR2 FQGTGA. This CDR3 is CASSLRGVYNEQFF. DNA of the CDR3: TGTGCCAGCAGCCTTAGGGGGGTTTACAATGAGCAGTTCTTC.

In its sample, this clonotype was seen a few times. Written as DNA, the CDR3 is TGTGCCAGCAGCCAAGAAAGAGGACTAGCCTACGAGCAGTACTTC. Translating gives CASSQERGLAYEQYF. V and J are TRBV6-1 and TRBJ2-7; 7 bases fit TRBD2. With V trimmed by 6 bases and J by 2 bases, 10 bases remained unmatched. Germline V gene lookup returns CDR1 MNHNS and CDR2 SASEGT. CDR3 size: 15 residues.